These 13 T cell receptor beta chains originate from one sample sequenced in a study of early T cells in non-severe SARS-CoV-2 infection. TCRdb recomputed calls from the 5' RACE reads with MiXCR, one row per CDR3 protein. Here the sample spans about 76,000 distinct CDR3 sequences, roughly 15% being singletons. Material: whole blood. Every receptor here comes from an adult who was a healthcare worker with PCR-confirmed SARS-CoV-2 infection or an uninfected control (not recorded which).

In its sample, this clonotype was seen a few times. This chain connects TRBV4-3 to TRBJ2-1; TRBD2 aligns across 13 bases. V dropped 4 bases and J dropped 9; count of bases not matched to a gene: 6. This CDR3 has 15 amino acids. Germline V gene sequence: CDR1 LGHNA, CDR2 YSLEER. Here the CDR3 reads CASSLGLAGVGEQFF. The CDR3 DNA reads TGCGCCAGCAGCCTAGGACTAGCGGGAGTGGGTGAGCAGTTCTTC.

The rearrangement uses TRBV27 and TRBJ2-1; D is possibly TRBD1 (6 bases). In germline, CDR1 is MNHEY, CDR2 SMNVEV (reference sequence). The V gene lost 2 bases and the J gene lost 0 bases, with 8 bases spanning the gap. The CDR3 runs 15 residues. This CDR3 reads CASSLMGASYNEQFF. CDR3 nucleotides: TGTGCCAGCAGTTTAATGGGGGCCTCCTACAATGAGCAGTTCTTC.

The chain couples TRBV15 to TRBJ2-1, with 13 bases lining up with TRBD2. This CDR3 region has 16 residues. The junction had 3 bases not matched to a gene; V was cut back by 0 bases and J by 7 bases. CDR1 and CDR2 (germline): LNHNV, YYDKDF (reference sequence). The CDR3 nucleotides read TGTGCCACCAGCAGAGATCCGACTAGCGGGAGGAATGAGCAGTTCTTC. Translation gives CATSRDPTSGRNEQFF. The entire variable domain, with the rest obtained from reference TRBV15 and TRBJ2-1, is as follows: DAMVIQNPRYQVTQFGKPVTLSCSQTLNHNVMYWYQQKSSQAPKLLFHYYDKDFNNEADTPDNFQSRRPNTSFCFLDIRSPGLGDTAMYLCATSRDPTSGRNEQFFGPGTRLTVL.

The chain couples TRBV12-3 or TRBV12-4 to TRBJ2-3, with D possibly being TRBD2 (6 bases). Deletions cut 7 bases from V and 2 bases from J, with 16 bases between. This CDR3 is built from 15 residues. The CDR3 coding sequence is TGTGCCAGCACTCCGGGGAGCGGGTCCACAGATACGCAGTATTTT. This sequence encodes CASTPGSGSTDTQYF.

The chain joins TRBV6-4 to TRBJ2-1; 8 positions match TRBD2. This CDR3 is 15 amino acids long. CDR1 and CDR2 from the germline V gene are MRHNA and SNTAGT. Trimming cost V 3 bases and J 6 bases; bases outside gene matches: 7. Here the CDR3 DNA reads TGTGCCAGCAGTGAGAAAGCGGGAGCTGGCAATGAGCAGTTCTTC. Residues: CASSEKAGAGNEQFF.

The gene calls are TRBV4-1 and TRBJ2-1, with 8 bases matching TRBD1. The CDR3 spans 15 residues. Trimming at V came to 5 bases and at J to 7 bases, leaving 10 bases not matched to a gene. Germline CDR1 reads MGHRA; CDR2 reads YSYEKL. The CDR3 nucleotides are TGCGCCAGCAGCGCGTATGGACAGGGAGAGAATGAGCAGTTCTTC. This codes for CASSAYGQGENEQFF.

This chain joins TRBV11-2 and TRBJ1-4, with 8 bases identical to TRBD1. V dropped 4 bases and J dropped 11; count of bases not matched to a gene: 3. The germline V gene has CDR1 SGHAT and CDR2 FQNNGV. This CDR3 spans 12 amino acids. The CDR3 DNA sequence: TGTGCCAGCAGCTCCTACAGGGGGAAACTGTTTTTT. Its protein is CASSSYRGKLFF.

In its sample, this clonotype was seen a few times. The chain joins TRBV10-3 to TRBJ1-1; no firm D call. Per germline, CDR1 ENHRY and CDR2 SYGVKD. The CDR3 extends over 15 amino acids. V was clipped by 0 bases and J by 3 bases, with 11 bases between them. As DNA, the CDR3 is TGTGCCATCAGTGAGTCGACTGGGATGTACACTGAAGCTTTCTTT. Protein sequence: CAISESTGMYTEAFF.

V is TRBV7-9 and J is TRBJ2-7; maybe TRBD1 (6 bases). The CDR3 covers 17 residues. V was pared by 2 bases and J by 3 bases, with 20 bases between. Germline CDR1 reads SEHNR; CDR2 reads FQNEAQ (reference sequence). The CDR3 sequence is CASSLSTQGGSFYEQYF. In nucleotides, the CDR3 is TGTGCCAGCAGCTTAAGTACACAGGGTGGATCGTTCTACGAGCAGTACTTC.

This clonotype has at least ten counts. CDR3 nucleotide sequence: TGCAGTGCTAGGGGGACAGGGGCCTACAATGAGCAGTTCTTC. It yields the protein CSARGTGAYNEQFF. This rearrangement joins TRBV20-1 to TRBJ2-1, with 10 bases that match TRBD1. Germline V gene data show CDR1 as DFQATT and CDR2 as SNEGSKA (reference sequence). The CDR3 covers 14 residues. The V segment lost 3 bases and the J segment 2 bases; nucleotides outside the gene matches: 1.

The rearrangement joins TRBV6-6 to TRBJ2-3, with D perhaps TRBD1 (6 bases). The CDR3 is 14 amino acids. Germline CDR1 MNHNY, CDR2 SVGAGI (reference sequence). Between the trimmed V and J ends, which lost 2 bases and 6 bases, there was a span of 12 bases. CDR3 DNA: TGTGCCAGCAGTTACGGCAGGGGCAAGGATACGCAGTATTTT. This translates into CASSYGRGKDTQYF.

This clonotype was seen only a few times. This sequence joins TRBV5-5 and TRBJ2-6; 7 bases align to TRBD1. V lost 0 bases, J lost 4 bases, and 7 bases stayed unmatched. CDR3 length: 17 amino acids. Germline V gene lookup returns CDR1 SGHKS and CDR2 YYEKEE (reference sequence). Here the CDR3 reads CASSLARQGSGANVLTF. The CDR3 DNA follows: TGTGCCAGCAGCTTGGCCAGACAGGGTTCAGGGGCCAACGTCCTGACTTTC. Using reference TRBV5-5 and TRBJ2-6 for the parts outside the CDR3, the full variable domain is DAGVTQSPTHLIKTRGQQVTLRCSPISGHKSVSWYQQVLGQGPQFIFQYYEKEERGRGNFPDRFSARQFPNYSSELNVNALLLGDSALYLCASSLARQGSGANVLTFGAGSRLTVL.

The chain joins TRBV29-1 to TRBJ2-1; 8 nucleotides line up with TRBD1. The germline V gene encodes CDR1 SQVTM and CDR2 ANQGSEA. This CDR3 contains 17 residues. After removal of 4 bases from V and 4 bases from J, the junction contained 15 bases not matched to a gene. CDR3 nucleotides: TGCAGCGTTGCCTATGATTTTCGGACAGGGACTTACAATGAGCAGTTCTTC. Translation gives CSVAYDFRTGTYNEQFF.